Following are 16 T cell receptor beta chains from one sample sequenced in a study of read filtering for tumor transcriptome and immune sequencing (TCRdb year 2020). Sequencing used an Illumina HiSeq 4000. TCR libraries were built from 400 to 450 ng RNA with the Immunoverse kit, using molecular barcoded adaptors covering alpha/delta and beta/gamma chains. Through fastp at Q25 and MiXCR, TCRdb rebuilt clones from the public reads, retaining in-frame beta chains. Identical CDR3 protein sequences are pooled into one entry, listed with their most common genes and DNA. Within this sample are fewer than 30,000 distinct CDR3 sequences, with approximately 14% of them counted one time only. The ten largest make up roughly two fifths of the sample. Sequencing used a population of CD138-negative cells sorted from bone marrow. Interpreted using the paper, the cell subset or site label stands for: bone marrow mononuclear cells depleted of CD138+ plasma/myeloma cells by negative magnetic selection. These receptors came from a donor at least 40 years old with multiple myeloma.

In the case of this clonotype: Here the CDR3 omits its conserved ending phenylalanine or tryptophan, so a read error is the likely source. The J gene is TRBJ2-1, the V gene TRBV12-3 or TRBV12-4, with 10 bases aligning to TRBD2. V lost 7 bases to trimming and J lost 7 bases; unmatched junction nucleotides: 13. The length of the CDR3 is 16 residues. The chain's CDR3 is CASNIPGLAGVNEQFS. As DNA, the CDR3 is TGTGCCAGCAATATACCGGGGCTAGCGGGAGTTAATGAGCAGTTCTCC.

A remark on this clonotype: The final CDR3 position lacks the conserved phenylalanine or tryptophan, pointing to a likely read error. This chain links TRBV2 with TRBJ1-1; D unclear. This CDR3 comprises 14 residues. CDR1 is SNHLY, CDR2 FYNNEI, per germline. V was clipped by 8 bases and J by 0 bases, with 13 bases between them. CDR3 region: CASRSETVNTEAFL. CDR3 coding DNA: TGTGCCAGCCGCTCAGAGACGGTGAACACTGAAGCTTTCCTT.

In its sample, this clonotype was seen many times. The V and J genes are TRBV20-1 and TRBJ2-5; D gene uncertain. Germline V CDR1 and CDR2: DFQATT, SNEGSKA (reference sequence). Trimming took 1 base from V and 4 from J, leaving 7 bases between them. The CDR3 length is 12 residues. CDR3 amino acids: CSARGMGETQYF. The CDR3 nucleotides read TGCAGTGCTAGAGGAATGGGAGAGACCCAGTACTTC.

This clonotype was seen repeatedly, ten times or more. This chain joins TRBV11-3 and TRBJ2-5; D uncertain. Germline loops: CDR1 SGHNT, CDR2 YENEEA. The CDR3 runs 15 residues. V shed 1 base and J shed 0 bases, with 9 bases lying between them. CDR3: CASSLVSWYQETQYF. Written as DNA, the CDR3 is TGTGCCAGCAGCTTAGTGTCCTGGTACCAAGAGACCCAGTACTTC.

This clonotype came up a few times. This chain links TRBV2 with TRBJ2-5; tentatively, D is TRBD2 (7 bases). The CDR3 extends over 15 amino acids. V was trimmed by 2 bases and J by 4 bases, leaving 14 bases between them. Germline assignment: CDR1 SNHLY and CDR2 FYNNEI. CDR3 DNA: TGTGCCAGCAGTGAAAGGTCGGGGGGCGCAGAGACCCAGTACTTC. This encodes CASSERSGGAETQYF. Supplemented by reference TRBV2 and TRBJ2-5, the full variable domain reads EPEVTQTPSHQVTQMGQEVILRCVPISNHLYFYWYRQILGQKVEFLVSFYNNEISEKSEIFDDQFSVERPDGSNFTLKIRSTKLEDSAMYFCASSERSGGAETQYFGPGTRLLVL.

On this clonotype itself: It may be a read error: a sequence one base away is much more abundant. The conserved phenylalanine or tryptophan is not found at the CDR3 terminus, so this likely reflects a read error. The J gene is TRBJ1-1, the V gene TRBV3-1; D is unresolved. V lost 1 base to trimming and J lost 3 bases, with 9 bases between them. Germline V CDR1 and CDR2: LGHDT, YNNKEL (reference sequence). The CDR3 consists of 14 residues. DNA of the CDR3: TGTGCCAGCAGCCAAGGACGGCAGCACACTGAAGCTTTCTCT. Protein: CASSQGRQHTEAFS.

This clonotype showed up many times. The rearrangement joins TRBV20-1 to TRBJ1-1, with 8 bases identical to TRBD1. This CDR3 is built from 13 residues. Germline V gives CDR1 DFQATT, CDR2 SNEGSKA (reference sequence). Losses at the gene ends were 6 bases for V and 3 bases for J; bases not matched to a gene: 6. The CDR3 coding sequence is TGCAGTGCCTCCGGGACAGGCGACACTGAAGCTTTCTTT. This gives the protein CSASGTGDTEAFF.

This clonotype was found many times. The chain has TRBV5-1 and TRBJ2-7; 9 bases are shared with TRBD1. The CDR3 sequence is 14 residues long. Germline CDR1 SGHRS, CDR2 YFSETQ. The V and J ends lost 4 bases and 5 bases, in that order; junction bases with no gene match: 7. The CDR3 is CASSTAGTGNEQYF. In DNA, the CDR3 is TGCGCCAGCAGCACCGCTGGGACAGGGAACGAGCAGTACTTC.

This clonotype has just a few counts. The chain couples TRBV5-1 to TRBJ1-1; 12 positions match TRBD1. J gave up 6 bases and V 4 bases, and 4 bases lay outside the gene matches. CDR3 length: 14 amino acids. Germline V gene sequence: CDR1 SGHRS, CDR2 YFSETQ. The CDR3: CASSGTGGVAEAFF. CDR3 nucleotides: TGCGCCAGCAGCGGGACAGGGGGCGTCGCTGAAGCTTTCTTT.

In this sample, this clonotype turned up many times. J is TRBJ1-2 and V is TRBV6-1; 8 positions agree with TRBD1. Looked up from germline, CDR1 is MNHNS and CDR2 is SASEGT. V trimming: 10 bases; J trimming: 6 bases; junction bases outside the gene matches: 13. This CDR3 region has 14 residues. The CDR3 DNA follows: TGTGCCACTGCCGGGACAGGAGATACTAATGGCTACACCTTC. Residues: CATAGTGDTNGYTF.

This clonotype was seen ten or more times. The chain is built from TRBV15 and TRBJ2-1; D is possibly TRBD2 (6 bases). The CDR3 spans 13 residues. Between the trimmed V and J ends, which lost 0 bases and 12 bases, there was a span of 12 bases. The V gene's germline CDR1 is LNHNV and CDR2 YYDKDF (reference sequence). The CDR3 DNA reads as TGTGCCACCAGCAGAGAGTCCGGGAGTGGGCAGTTCTTC. The encoded protein is CATSRESGSGQFF.

The chain uses TRBV11-2 and TRBJ2-1; possible D gene TRBD1, 6 bases. Trimming removed 3 bases at V and 2 bases at J, with 11 bases between. The CDR3 loop spans 15 amino acids. Germline loops: CDR1 SGHAT, CDR2 FQNNGV. The CDR3 DNA is TGTGCCAGCAGCTTGAGGCAGGGGCCCTACAATGAGCAGTTCTTC. Protein: CASSLRQGPYNEQFF.

This clonotype has at least ten counts. This CDR3 is CASSPGTGITDTQYF. CDR3 DNA sequence: TGTGCCAGCAGTCCCGGGACAGGGATCACAGATACGCAGTATTTT. V gene TRBV12-3 or TRBV12-4 combines with J gene TRBJ2-3, with 9 bases matching TRBD1. The CDR3 has 15 amino acids. The V segment lost 5 bases and the J segment 2 bases; nucleotides outside the gene matches: 5.

In its sample, this clonotype was seen many times. This chain links TRBV27 with TRBJ2-1; TRBD2 matches at 13 bases. Germline assignment: CDR1 MNHEY and CDR2 SMNVEV (reference sequence). The V segment lost 5 bases and the J segment 5 bases; nucleotides outside the gene matches: 12. This CDR3 spans 18 amino acids. The CDR3 reads CASSPSRTSGRPNNEQFF. For the CDR3, the DNA is TGTGCCAGCAGTCCCAGTCGGACTAGCGGGAGACCGAACAATGAGCAGTTCTTC.

This clonotype has at least ten counts. The V gene is TRBV7-9, the J gene TRBJ2-1; D is undetermined. This CDR3 is 12 amino acids long. Trimming pared 5 bases from V and 4 bases from J, leaving 6 bases between. Germline assignment: CDR1 SEHNR and CDR2 FQNEAQ (reference sequence). The CDR3 DNA follows: TGTGCCAGCAGCAACATATACAATGAGCAGTTCTTC. Residues: CASSNIYNEQFF.

This clonotype was counted at least ten times. The rearrangement links TRBV9 to TRBJ2-2; D is perhaps TRBD1 (5 bases). V was pared by 0 bases and J by 0 bases, with 6 bases between. The germline CDR1 and CDR2 sequences are SGDLS and YYNGEE. This CDR3 comprises 15 residues. This CDR3 reads CASSVAGSNTGELFF. The CDR3 bases are TGTGCCAGCAGCGTAGCAGGGTCGAACACCGGGGAGCTGTTTTTT.